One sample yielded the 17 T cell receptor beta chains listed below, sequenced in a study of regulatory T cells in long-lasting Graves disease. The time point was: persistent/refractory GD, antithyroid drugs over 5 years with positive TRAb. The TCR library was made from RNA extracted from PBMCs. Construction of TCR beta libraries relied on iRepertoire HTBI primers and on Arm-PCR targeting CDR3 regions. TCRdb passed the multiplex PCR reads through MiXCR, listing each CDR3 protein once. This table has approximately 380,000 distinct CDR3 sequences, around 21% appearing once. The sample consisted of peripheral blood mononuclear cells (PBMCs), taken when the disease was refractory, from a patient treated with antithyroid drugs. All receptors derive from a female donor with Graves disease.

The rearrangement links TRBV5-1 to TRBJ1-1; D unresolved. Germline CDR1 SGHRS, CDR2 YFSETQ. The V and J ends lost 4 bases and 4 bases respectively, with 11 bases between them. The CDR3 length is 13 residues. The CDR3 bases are TGCGCCAGCAGCGCTGGGTTCGGCACTGAAGCTTTCTTT. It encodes CASSAGFGTEAFF. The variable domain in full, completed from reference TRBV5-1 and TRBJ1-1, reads KAGVTQTPRYLIKTRGQQVTLSCSPISGHRSVSWYQQTPGQGLQFLFEYFSETQRNKGNFPGRFSGRQFSNSRSEMNVSTLELGDSALYLCASSAGFGTEAFFGQGTRLTVV.

CDR3 coding DNA: TGTGCCAGCAGCCCCGGGGGCGTCCATGAGACCCAGTACTTC. Translation: CASSPGGVHETQYF. J is TRBJ2-5 and V is TRBV3-1; D possibly matches TRBD1 or TRBD2 (6 bases each). The CDR3 contains 14 residues. Germline loops: CDR1 LGHDT, CDR2 YNNKEL (reference sequence). Trimming left V 4 bases short and J 5 bases short, with 14 bases between.

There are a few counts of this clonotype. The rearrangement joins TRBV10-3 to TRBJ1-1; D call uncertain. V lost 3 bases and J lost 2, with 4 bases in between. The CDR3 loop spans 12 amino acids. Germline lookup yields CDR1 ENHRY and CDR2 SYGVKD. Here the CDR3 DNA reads TGTGCCATCAGTGAACAAAACACTGAAGCTTTCTTT. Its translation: CAISEQNTEAFF.

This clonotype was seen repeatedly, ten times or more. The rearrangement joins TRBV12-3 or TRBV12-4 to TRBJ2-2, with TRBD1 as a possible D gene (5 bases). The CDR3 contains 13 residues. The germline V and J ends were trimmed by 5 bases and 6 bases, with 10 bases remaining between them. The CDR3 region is CASSQGSAGELFF. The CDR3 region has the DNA TGTGCCAGCAGTCAGGGTTCGGCCGGGGAGCTGTTTTTT.

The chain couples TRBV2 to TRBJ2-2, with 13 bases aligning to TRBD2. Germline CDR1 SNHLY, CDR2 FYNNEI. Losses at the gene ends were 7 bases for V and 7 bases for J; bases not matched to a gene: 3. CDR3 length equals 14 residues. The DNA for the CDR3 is TGTGCCAGCACGACTAGCGGGGGGATCGGGGAGCTGTTTTTT. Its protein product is CASTTSGGIGELFF.

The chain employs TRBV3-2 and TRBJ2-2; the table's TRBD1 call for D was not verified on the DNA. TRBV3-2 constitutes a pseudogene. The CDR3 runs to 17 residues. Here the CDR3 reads CASSQGRGGMNTGELFF. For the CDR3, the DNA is TGTGCCAGCAGCCAAGGGCGCGGGGGAATGAACACCGGGGAGCTGTTTTTT.

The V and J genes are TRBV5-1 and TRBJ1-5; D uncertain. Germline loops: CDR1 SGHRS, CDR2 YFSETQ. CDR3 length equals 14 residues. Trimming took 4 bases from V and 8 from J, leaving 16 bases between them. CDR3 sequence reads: CASSPRGGPEPQHF. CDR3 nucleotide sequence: TGCGCCAGCAGCCCCCGAGGAGGGCCGGAGCCCCAGCATTTT.

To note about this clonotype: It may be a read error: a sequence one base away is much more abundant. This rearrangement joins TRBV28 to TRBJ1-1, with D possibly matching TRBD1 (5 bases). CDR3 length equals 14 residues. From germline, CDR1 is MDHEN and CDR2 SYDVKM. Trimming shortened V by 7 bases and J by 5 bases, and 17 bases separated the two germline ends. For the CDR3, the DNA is TGTGCCAGCATCTCCGGGGAAGGGGTGACTGAAGCTTTCTTT. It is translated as CASISGEGVTEAFF.

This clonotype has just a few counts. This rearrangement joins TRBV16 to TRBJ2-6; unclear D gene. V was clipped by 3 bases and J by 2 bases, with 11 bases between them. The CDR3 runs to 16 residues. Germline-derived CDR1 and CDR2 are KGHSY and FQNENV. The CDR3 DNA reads TGTGCCAGCAGCCACCTGGTTGGGGCTGGGGCCAACGTCCTGACTTTC. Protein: CASSHLVGAGANVLTF.

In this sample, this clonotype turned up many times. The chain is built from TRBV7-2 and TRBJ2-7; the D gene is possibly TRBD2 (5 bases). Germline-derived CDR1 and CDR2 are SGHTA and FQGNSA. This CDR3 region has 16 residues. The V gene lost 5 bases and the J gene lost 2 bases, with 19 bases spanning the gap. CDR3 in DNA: TGTGCCAGCAGCCCGAACCTAGGACTGGAAACCTACGAGCAGTACTTC. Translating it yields CASSPNLGLETYEQYF. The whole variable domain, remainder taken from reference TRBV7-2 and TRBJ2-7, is GAGVSQSPSNKVTEKGKDVELRCDPISGHTALYWYRQSLGQGLEFLIYFQGNSAPDKSGLPSDRFSAERTGGSVSTLTIQRTQQEDSAVYLCASSPNLGLETYEQYFGPGTRLTVT.

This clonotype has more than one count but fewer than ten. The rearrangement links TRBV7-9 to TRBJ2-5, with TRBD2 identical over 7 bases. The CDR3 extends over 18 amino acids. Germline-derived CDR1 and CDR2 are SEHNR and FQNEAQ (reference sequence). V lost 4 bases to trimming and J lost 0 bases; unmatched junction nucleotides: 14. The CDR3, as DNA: TGTGCCAGCAGCTCCCCCGTCCAGACTAGCTCCTACCAAGAGACCCAGTACTTC. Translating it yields CASSSPVQTSSYQETQYF. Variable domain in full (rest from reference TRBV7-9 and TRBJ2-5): DTGVSQNPRHKITKRGQNVTFRCDPISEHNRLYWYRQTLGQGPEFLTYFQNEAQLEKSRLLSDRFSAERPKGSFSTLEIQRTEQGDSAMYLCASSSPVQTSSYQETQYFGPGTRLLVL.

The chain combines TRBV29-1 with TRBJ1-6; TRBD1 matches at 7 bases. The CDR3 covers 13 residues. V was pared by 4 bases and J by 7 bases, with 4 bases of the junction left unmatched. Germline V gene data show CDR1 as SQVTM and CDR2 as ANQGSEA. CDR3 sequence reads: CSVGEGANSPLHF. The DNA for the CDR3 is TGCAGCGTTGGGGAGGGGGCCAATTCACCCCTCCACTTT.

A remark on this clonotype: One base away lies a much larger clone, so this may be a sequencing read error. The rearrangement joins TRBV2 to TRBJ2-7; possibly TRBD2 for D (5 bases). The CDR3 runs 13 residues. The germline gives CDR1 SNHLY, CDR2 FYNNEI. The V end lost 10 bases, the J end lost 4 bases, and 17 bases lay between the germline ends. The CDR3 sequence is CATRSAGRYEQYF. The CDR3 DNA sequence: TGTGCCACCCGAAGTGCGGGTAGATACGAGCAGTACTTC.

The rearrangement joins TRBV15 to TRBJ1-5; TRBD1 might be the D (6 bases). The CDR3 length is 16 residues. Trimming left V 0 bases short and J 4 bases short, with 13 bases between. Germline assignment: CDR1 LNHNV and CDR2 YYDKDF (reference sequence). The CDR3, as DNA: TGTGCCACCAGCAGAGATCTGGGGGCCTTTAATCAGCCCCAGCATTTT. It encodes CATSRDLGAFNQPQHF.

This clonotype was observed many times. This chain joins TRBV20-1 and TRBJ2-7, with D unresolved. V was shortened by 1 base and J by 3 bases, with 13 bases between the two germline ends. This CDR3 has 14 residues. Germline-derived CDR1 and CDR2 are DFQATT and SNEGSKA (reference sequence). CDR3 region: CSARAVLSLYEQYF. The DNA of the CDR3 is TGCAGTGCTAGAGCGGTGCTTTCCCTCTACGAGCAGTACTTC.

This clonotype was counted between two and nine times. This CDR3 reads CASSEAPGVKVYEQYF. The CDR3 nucleotides read TGTGCCAGCAGTGAAGCACCAGGGGTGAAAGTCTACGAGCAGTACTTC. This chain connects TRBV6-2 or TRBV6-3 to TRBJ2-7; a weak D match, TRBD1 (6 bases). The CDR3 consists of 16 residues. With 5 bases removed from V and 3 bases from J, the gap between germline ends came to 20 bases. Germline assignment: CDR1 MNHEY and CDR2 SVGEGT.

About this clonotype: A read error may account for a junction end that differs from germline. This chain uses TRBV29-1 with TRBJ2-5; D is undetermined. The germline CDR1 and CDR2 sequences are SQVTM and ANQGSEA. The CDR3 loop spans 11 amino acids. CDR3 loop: CSVPLGETQHF. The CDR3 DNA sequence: TGCAGCGTTCCTCTGGGTGAGACCCAGCACTTC.